This passage covers 32 T cell receptor beta chains from one sample sequenced in a study of T cells in Graves' hyperthyroidism and ophthalmopathy. Amplified TCR beta CDR3 regions came from RNA transcripts. The study used the HTBI primer set for a first-round RT-PCR of the TCR CDR3. TCRdb fed the multiplex PCR reads into MiXCR, producing one record per CDR3 protein. The repertoire has 400,000 to 500,000 distinct CDR3 sequences, approximately 15% of them found once; the top ten carry 15% to 20%. Sequenced: blood. These receptors originate from a young woman with Graves' hyperthyroidism.

This clonotype was recorded a few times. One end of the junction does not line up with germline, which may come from a read error. This chain connects TRBV12-3 or TRBV12-4 to TRBJ2-2; 8 bases are shared with TRBD1. The CDR3 sequence is 15 residues long. CDR3 DNA sequence: TGTACCAGCAGCCGACAGGGGCCGAACACCGGGGAGCTGTTTTTT. Amino acids: CTSSRQGPNTGELFF.

This clonotype was detected many times. The rearrangement joins TRBV29-1 to TRBJ2-7; 8 bases agree with TRBD1. Germline trimming cut 4 bases from V and 4 bases from J; bases unmatched to any gene: 12. The CDR3 is 15 residues long. Germline V gives CDR1 SQVTM, CDR2 ANQGSEA. The CDR3 DNA is TGCAGCGTTGTGGGGGGCGGACAGGGCGCGTACGAGCAGTACTTC. It yields the protein CSVVGGGQGAYEQYF.

The table lists this clonotype with a few counts. J is TRBJ2-1 and V is TRBV20-1, with D tentatively TRBD1 (5 bases). With 3 bases removed from V and 5 bases from J, the gap between germline ends came to 14 bases. The CDR3 consists of 14 residues. Germline V gene lookup returns CDR1 DFQATT and CDR2 SNEGSKA (reference sequence). CDR3 DNA: TGCAGTGCTAGTAGGGGTTTAGGGAACAATGAGCAGTTCTTC. Its protein is CSASRGLGNNEQFF.

The chain uses TRBV14 and TRBJ1-2, with D hard to call. This CDR3 spans 13 amino acids. V shed 4 bases and J shed 7 bases, with 13 bases lying between them. The germline V gene encodes CDR1 SGHDN and CDR2 FVKESK. CDR3: CASSPQEVGGYTF. CDR3 bases: TGTGCCAGCAGCCCGCAGGAAGTGGGTGGCTACACCTTC.

V usage is TRBV6-9 and J usage is TRBJ2-3; D possibly corresponds to TRBD2 (5 bases). The CDR3 spans 17 residues. From germline, CDR1 is MNHGY and CDR2 SVAAGI. Trimming cost V 5 bases and J 2 bases, with 20 bases left between them. CDR3 sequence: CASSMSVSGLYTDTQYF. CDR3 coding DNA: TGTGCCAGCAGTATGTCTGTCAGCGGTCTTTACACAGATACGCAGTATTTT.

This clonotype was counted a few times. The chain is built from TRBV4-1 and TRBJ2-7; tentatively, D is TRBD2 (6 bases). Trimming took 4 bases from V and 1 from J, leaving 14 bases between them. Germline V gives CDR1 MGHRA, CDR2 YSYEKL. The CDR3 is made up of 15 amino acids. The chain's CDR3 is CASSLRDSGSYEQYV. Here the CDR3 DNA reads TGCGCCAGCAGCCTCCGTGATAGCGGTTCCTACGAGCAGTACGTC.

This clonotype occurred many times. The V and J genes are TRBV12-3 or TRBV12-4 and TRBJ1-5; 8 nucleotides align to TRBD1. CDR3 length: 15 residues. With 3 bases clipped from V and 5 bases from J, the junction kept 6 bases outside the gene matches. In DNA form, the CDR3 reads TGTGCCAGCAGTTTTGGCAGGGGGCGAGATCAGCCCCAGCATTTT. Residues: CASSFGRGRDQPQHF.

The chain links TRBV30 to TRBJ1-2, with a weak D call TRBD1 (5 bases). V gave up 2 bases and J gave up 4 bases, with 11 bases separating them. CDR3 size: 13 residues. Germline V gives CDR1 GTSNPN, CDR2 SVGIG (reference sequence). CDR3: CAWSPGGTYGYTF. DNA for the CDR3: TGTGCCTGGAGTCCGGGAGGGACCTATGGCTACACCTTC. Filled out from reference TRBV30 and TRBJ1-2, the complete variable domain reads SQTIHQWPATLVQPVGSPLSLECTVEGTSNPNLYWYRQAAGRGLQLLFYSVGIGQISSEVPQNLSASRPQDRQFILSSKKLLLSDSGFYLCAWSPGGTYGYTFGSGTRLTVV.

In its sample, this clonotype was seen many times. V usage is TRBV7-8 and J usage is TRBJ2-1; D may be TRBD1 (6 bases). CDR3 size: 16 residues. Germline CDR1 reads SGHVS; CDR2 reads FQNEAQ. V was pared by 5 bases and J by 0 bases, with 14 bases between. The CDR3 loop is CASSARQESSYNEQFF. CDR3 DNA sequence: TGTGCCAGCAGCGCAAGACAGGAGAGCTCCTACAATGAGCAGTTCTTC. The full variable domain, completed using reference TRBV7-8 and TRBJ2-1, is GAGVSQSPRYKVAKRGQDVALRCDPISGHVSLFWYQQALGQGPEFLTYFQNEAQLDKSGLPSDRFFAERPEGSVSTLKIQRTQQEDSAVYLCASSARQESSYNEQFFGPGTRLTVL.

This clonotype was counted only a few times. This chain joins TRBV11-2 and TRBJ1-3; 9 bases line up with TRBD1. The J segment lost 2 bases and the V segment lost 6 bases, leaving 8 bases of the junction unmatched. CDR1 and CDR2 (germline): SGHAT, FQNNGV. This CDR3 comprises 16 residues. CDR3 sequence (DNA): TGTGCCAGCAGTCCCCGGACAGGGGCGACTGGAAACACCATATATTTT. Translating gives CASSPRTGATGNTIYF.

This clonotype was observed many times. The CDR3 region has the DNA TGCAGTGCCCAGATACTAGCGGGGACCCAAGAGACCCAGTACTTC. It encodes CSAQILAGTQETQYF. V and J are TRBV20-1 and TRBJ2-5; 10 bases line up with TRBD2. There are 15 residues in the CDR3. J gave up 1 base and V 6 bases, and 8 bases lay outside the gene matches. Germline lookup yields CDR1 DFQATT and CDR2 SNEGSKA (reference sequence).

The V gene is TRBV24-1, the J gene TRBJ1-5; TRBD1 aligns across 11 bases. The junction had 5 bases not matched to a gene; V was cut back by 5 bases and J by 6 bases. Germline lookup yields CDR1 KGHDR and CDR2 SFDVKD. The CDR3 loop spans 15 amino acids. The CDR3 sequence: CATSAGQGVAQPQHF. CDR3 nucleotide sequence: TGTGCCACCAGTGCGGGACAGGGGGTTGCTCAGCCCCAGCATTTT.

This clonotype was seen many times. The CDR3 nucleotides are TGTGCCAGCAGTTTGTGGAAGGGTTCCTACAATGAGCAGTTCTTC. Translated, it gives CASSLWKGSYNEQFF. The chain recombines TRBV6-1 with TRBJ2-1, with no clear D. The V end was cut by 5 bases, the J end by 1 base, with 12 bases between. This CDR3 is 15 amino acids long. Germline values: CDR1 MNHNS, CDR2 SASEGT.

The chain recombines TRBV29-1 with TRBJ2-5; D possibly corresponds to TRBD2 (7 bases). Germline lookup yields CDR1 SQVTM and CDR2 ANQGSEA. Between the trimmed V and J ends, which lost 6 bases and 4 bases, there was a span of 12 bases. The CDR3 spans 12 residues. The CDR3 here is CSVKGGGETQYF. For the CDR3, the DNA is TGCAGCGTGAAAGGGGGGGGAGAGACCCAGTACTTC.

Here the CDR3 DNA reads TGTGCCATCAGTGAGAAGGGGCAGAGCAATCAGCCCCAGCATTTT. Translated, it gives CAISEKGQSNQPQHF. V is TRBV10-3 and J is TRBJ1-5, with D maybe TRBD1 (5 bases). Germline V gene sequence: CDR1 ENHRY, CDR2 SYGVKD. The CDR3 contains 15 residues. Trimming removed 2 bases at V and 1 base at J, with 9 bases between.

The genes are TRBV29-1 and TRBJ2-1, with 7 bases identical to TRBD2. Germline lookup yields CDR1 SQVTM and CDR2 ANQGSEA. Trimming removed 6 bases from V and 0 bases from J; junction bases left unmatched: 5. CDR3 size: 14 residues. CDR3 sequence (DNA): TGCAGCGTAGTAGCGGGTAGCTCCTACAATGAGCAGTTCTTC. This encodes CSVVAGSSYNEQFF.

There are many counts of this clonotype. The chain joins TRBV9 to TRBJ1-1; a possible D gene is TRBD1 (6 bases). Trimming left V 3 bases short and J 3 bases short, with 15 bases between. The CDR3 consists of 15 residues. Germline loops: CDR1 SGDLS, CDR2 YYNGEE. CDR3 loop: CASSGWKSGDTEAFF. CDR3 coding DNA: TGTGCCAGCAGCGGATGGAAGTCAGGGGACACTGAAGCTTTCTTT.

This clonotype was detected ten times or more. This chain connects TRBV12-3 or TRBV12-4 to TRBJ1-1; D remains unclear. With 5 bases removed from V and 1 base from J, the gap between germline ends came to 14 bases. CDR3 length: 15 amino acids. Written as DNA, the CDR3 is TGTGCCAGCAGTAAACACGGGGTCACGAACACTGAAGCTTTCTTT. This translates into CASSKHGVTNTEAFF.

In this sample, this clonotype turned up many times. This chain joins TRBV11-3 and TRBJ2-2; D may be TRBD1 (6 bases). Germline V gives CDR1 SGHNT, CDR2 YENEEA. Trimming cost V 3 bases and J 4 bases, with 12 bases left between them. This CDR3 has 15 amino acids. In DNA, the CDR3 is TGTGCCAGCAGCTTTTTGAGGGGGAGCACCGGGGAGCTGTTTTTT. Its protein product is CASSFLRGSTGELFF.

This clonotype showed up many times. In DNA form, the CDR3 reads TGCGCCAGCAGCAACGGGGACAGGGTTACTGAAGCTTTCTTT. This translates into CASSNGDRVTEAFF. The gene calls are TRBV5-1 and TRBJ1-1, with 9 positions matching TRBD1. Looked up from germline, CDR1 is SGHRS and CDR2 is YFSETQ. V was pared by 4 bases and J by 5 bases, with 6 bases of the junction left unmatched. The CDR3 totals 14 residues.

This clonotype was counted between two and nine times. The V gene is TRBV12-3 or TRBV12-4, the J gene TRBJ1-3; D gene uncertain. The length of the CDR3 is 15 residues. The V end was cut by 6 bases, the J end by 0 bases, with 12 bases between. In nucleotides, the CDR3 is TGTGCCAGCAGAAACGGGCCCCGCTCTGGAAACACCATATATTTT. The encoded protein is CASRNGPRSGNTIYF.

This clonotype has ten or more counts. V and J are TRBV24-1 and TRBJ2-1; D gene uncertain. The CDR3 consists of 18 residues. V lost 1 base and J lost 4, with 19 bases in between. Germline lookup yields CDR1 KGHDR and CDR2 SFDVKD. The CDR3 loop is CATSDFDAGPRGYNEQFF. CDR3 sequence (DNA): TGTGCCACCAGTGATTTTGATGCCGGGCCCAGAGGATACAATGAGCAGTTCTTC.

The table lists this clonotype with many counts. The chain couples TRBV6-1 to TRBJ1-5; 10 bases match TRBD1. With V trimmed by 6 bases and J by 4 bases, 3 bases remained unmatched. Germline assignment: CDR1 MNHNS and CDR2 SASEGT. The CDR3 contains 14 residues. CDR3: CASRWDRGNQPQHF. The CDR3 DNA reads TGTGCCAGCAGATGGGACAGGGGAAATCAGCCCCAGCATTTT.

The sample holds many counts of this clonotype. The CDR3 is CASSLQGNEKLFF. CDR3 bases: TGCGCCAGCAGCCTACAGGGGAATGAAAAACTGTTTTTT. The chain carries TRBV5-1 and TRBJ1-4, with TRBD1 matching over 7 bases. The CDR3 consists of 13 residues. Germline V gives CDR1 SGHRS, CDR2 YFSETQ. V shed 4 bases, J shed 5 bases, and the junction held 2 bases outside the gene matches.

This chain connects TRBV7-9 to TRBJ1-4; 8 positions match TRBD1. V lost 2 bases to trimming and J lost 8 bases; unmatched junction nucleotides: 4. Germline lookup yields CDR1 SEHNR and CDR2 FQNEAQ (reference sequence). The CDR3 is made up of 14 amino acids. This CDR3 reads CASSLQGAGEKLFF. The CDR3 DNA follows: TGTGCCAGCAGCTTACAGGGGGCGGGCGAAAAACTGTTTTTT. The full variable domain, completed using reference TRBV7-9 and TRBJ1-4, is DTGVSQNPRHKITKRGQNVTFRCDPISEHNRLYWYRQTLGQGPEFLTYFQNEAQLEKSRLLSDRFSAERPKGSFSTLEIQRTEQGDSAMYLCASSLQGAGEKLFFGSGTQLSVL.

The gene calls are TRBV12-3 or TRBV12-4 and TRBJ2-1; the match to TRBD2 covers 9 bases. The CDR3 extends over 17 amino acids. Unmatched junction bases numbered 9, after V lost 6 bases and J lost 0 bases. CDR3 loop: CASSQGLADPSYNEQFF. The CDR3 nucleotides are TGTGCCAGCAGCCAGGGACTAGCAGACCCCTCCTACAATGAGCAGTTCTTC.

V is TRBV28 and J is TRBJ1-4; a possible D gene is TRBD1 (5 bases). Trimming removed 2 bases at V and 5 bases at J, with 9 bases between. The germline V gene encodes CDR1 MDHEN and CDR2 SYDVKM. CDR3 length: 14 amino acids. The CDR3 region has the DNA TGTGCCAGCAGTTTACGACAGACAAATGAAAAACTGTTTTTT. Protein sequence: CASSLRQTNEKLFF.

This clonotype was seen more than once but under ten times. The chain recombines TRBV7-8 with TRBJ1-3; tentatively, D is TRBD1 (5 bases). The CDR3 is 16 residues long. With 5 bases removed from V and 3 bases from J, the gap between germline ends came to 17 bases. Germline V gene lookup returns CDR1 SGHVS and CDR2 FQNEAQ. CDR3 nucleotide sequence: TGTGCCAGCAGCGGACGACAGTTCGCCGGTGGAAACACCATATATTTT. It yields the protein CASSGRQFAGGNTIYF.

This clonotype was recorded many times. The chain links TRBV29-1 to TRBJ1-1, with D perhaps TRBD1 (5 bases). The CDR3 is 13 residues long. Trimming shortened V by 4 bases and J by 3 bases, and 12 bases separated the two germline ends. Germline lookup yields CDR1 SQVTM and CDR2 ANQGSEA. The CDR3 protein is CSVAGGEDTEAFF. The CDR3 nucleotides are TGCAGCGTTGCAGGAGGGGAGGACACTGAAGCTTTCTTT.

As for this clonotype: A much larger clone sits a single nucleotide away, making a read error possible. This chain connects TRBV19 to TRBJ2-5; D perhaps matches TRBD1 (6 bases). The CDR3 has 17 residues. In germline, CDR1 is LNHDA, CDR2 SQIVND (reference sequence). V was trimmed by 5 bases and J by 6 bases, leaving 25 bases between them. This chain's CDR3 is CASSGAGGQGTQKTQYF. The DNA of the CDR3 is TGTGCCAGTAGTGGGGCTGGGGGACAAGGGACACAAAAGACCCAGTACTTC.

The chain couples TRBV7-3 to TRBJ2-1; TRBD2 matches at 11 bases. Germline assignment: CDR1 SGHTA and CDR2 FQGTGA. The CDR3 has 16 amino acids. V lost 5 bases, J lost 3 bases, and 6 bases stayed unmatched. CDR3 nucleotides: TGTGCCAGCAGCCGGAAGGGGACTAGCGGCTACAATGAGCAGTTCTTC. It encodes CASSRKGTSGYNEQFF.

The chain couples TRBV9 to TRBJ2-1, with no clear D. This CDR3 has 16 amino acids. Trimming removed 2 bases at V and 7 bases at J, with 19 bases between. Germline lookup yields CDR1 SGDLS and CDR2 YYNGEE. The CDR3 protein is CASSVLVLASPNEQFF. Here the CDR3 DNA reads TGTGCCAGCAGCGTCCTCGTTCTTGCTAGTCCGAATGAGCAGTTCTTC. The complete variable domain, with remaining parts taken from reference TRBV9 and TRBJ2-1, reads DSGVTQTPKHLITATGQRVTLRCSPRSGDLSVYWYQQSLDQGLQFLIQYYNGEERAKGNILERFSAQQFPDLHSELNLSSLELGDSALYFCASSVLVLASPNEQFFGPGTRLTVL.